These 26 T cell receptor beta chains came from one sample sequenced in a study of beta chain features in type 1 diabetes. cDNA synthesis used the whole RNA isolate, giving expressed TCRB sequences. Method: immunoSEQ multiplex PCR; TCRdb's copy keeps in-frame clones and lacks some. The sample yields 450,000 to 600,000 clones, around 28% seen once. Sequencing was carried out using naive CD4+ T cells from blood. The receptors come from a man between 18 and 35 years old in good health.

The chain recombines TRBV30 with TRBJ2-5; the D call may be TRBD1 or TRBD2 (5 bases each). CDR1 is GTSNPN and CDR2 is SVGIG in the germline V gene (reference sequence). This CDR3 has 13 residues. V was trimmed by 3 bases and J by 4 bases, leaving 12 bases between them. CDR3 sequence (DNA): TGTGCCTGGAGGGGGACCGCCAGAGAGACCCAGTACTTC. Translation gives CAWRGTARETQYF.

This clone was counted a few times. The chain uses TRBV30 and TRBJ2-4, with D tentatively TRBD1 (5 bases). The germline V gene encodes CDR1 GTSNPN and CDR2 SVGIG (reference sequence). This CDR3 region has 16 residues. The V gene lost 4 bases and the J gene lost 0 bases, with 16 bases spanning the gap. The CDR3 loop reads CAWMPRVTGAKNIQYF. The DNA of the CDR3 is TGTGCCTGGATGCCCAGGGTTACTGGAGCCAAAAACATTCAGTACTTC.

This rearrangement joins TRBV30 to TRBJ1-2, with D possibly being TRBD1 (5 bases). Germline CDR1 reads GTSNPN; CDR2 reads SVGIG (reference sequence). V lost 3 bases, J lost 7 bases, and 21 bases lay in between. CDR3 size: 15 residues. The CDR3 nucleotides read TGTGCCTGGAGAAAGGGACTCGAGGCAGTAAGTGGCTACACCTTC. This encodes CAWRKGLEAVSGYTF. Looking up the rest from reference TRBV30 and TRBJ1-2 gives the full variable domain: SQTIHQWPATLVQPVGSPLSLECTVEGTSNPNLYWYRQAAGRGLQLLFYSVGIGQISSEVPQNLSASRPQDRQFILSSKKLLLSDSGFYLCAWRKGLEAVSGYTFGSGTRLTVV.

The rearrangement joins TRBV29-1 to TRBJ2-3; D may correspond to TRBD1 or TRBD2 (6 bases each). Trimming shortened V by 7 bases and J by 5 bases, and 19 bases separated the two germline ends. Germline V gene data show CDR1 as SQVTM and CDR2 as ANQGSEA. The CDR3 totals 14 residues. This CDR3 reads CSGTPRGVEDTQYF. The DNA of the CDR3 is TGCAGCGGCACCCCAAGGGGGGTAGAAGATACGCAGTATTTT.

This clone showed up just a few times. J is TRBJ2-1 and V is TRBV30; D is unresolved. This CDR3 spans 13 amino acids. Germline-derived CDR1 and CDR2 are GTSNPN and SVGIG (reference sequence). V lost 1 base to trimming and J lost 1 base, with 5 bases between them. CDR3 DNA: TGTGCCTGGAGTGGGTGGTCCTACAATGAGCAGTTCTTC. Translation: CAWSGWSYNEQFF.

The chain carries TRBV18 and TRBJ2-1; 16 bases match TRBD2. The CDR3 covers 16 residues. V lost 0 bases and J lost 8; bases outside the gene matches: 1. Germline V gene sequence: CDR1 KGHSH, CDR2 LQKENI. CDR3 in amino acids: CASSPPGLAGGHEQFF. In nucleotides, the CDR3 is TGTGCCAGCTCACCACCGGGACTAGCGGGAGGGCATGAGCAGTTCTTC. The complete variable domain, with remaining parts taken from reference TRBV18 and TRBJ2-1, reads NAGVMQNPRHLVRRRGQEARLRCSPMKGHSHVYWYRQLPEEGLKFMVYLQKENIIDESGMPKERFSAEFPKEGPSILRIQQVVRGDSAAYFCASSPPGLAGGHEQFFGPGTRLTVL.

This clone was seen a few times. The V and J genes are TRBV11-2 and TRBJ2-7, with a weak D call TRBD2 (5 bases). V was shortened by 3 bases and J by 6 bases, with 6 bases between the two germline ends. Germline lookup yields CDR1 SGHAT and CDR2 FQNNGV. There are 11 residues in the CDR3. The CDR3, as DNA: TGTGCCAGCAGCTTCCGGGGCGAGCAGTACTTC. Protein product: CASSFRGEQYF. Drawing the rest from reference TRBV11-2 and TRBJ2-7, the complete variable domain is EAGVAQSPRYKIIEKRQSVAFWCNPISGHATLYWYQQILGQGPKLLIQFQNNGVVDDSQLPKDRFSAERLKGVDSTLKIQPAKLEDSAVYLCASSFRGEQYFGPGTRLTVT.

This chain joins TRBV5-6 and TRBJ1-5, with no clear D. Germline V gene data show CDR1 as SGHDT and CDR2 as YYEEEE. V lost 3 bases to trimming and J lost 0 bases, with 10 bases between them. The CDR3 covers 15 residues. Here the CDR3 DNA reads TGTGCCAGCAGCTCCCGGGCATATAGCAATCAGCCCCAGCATTTT. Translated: CASSSRAYSNQPQHF.

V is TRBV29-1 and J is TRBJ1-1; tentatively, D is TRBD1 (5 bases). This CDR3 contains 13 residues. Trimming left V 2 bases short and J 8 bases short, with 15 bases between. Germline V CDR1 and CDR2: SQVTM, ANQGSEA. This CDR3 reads CSVERQGLGEAFF. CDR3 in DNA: TGCAGCGTTGAACGGCAGGGCTTAGGCGAAGCTTTCTTT.

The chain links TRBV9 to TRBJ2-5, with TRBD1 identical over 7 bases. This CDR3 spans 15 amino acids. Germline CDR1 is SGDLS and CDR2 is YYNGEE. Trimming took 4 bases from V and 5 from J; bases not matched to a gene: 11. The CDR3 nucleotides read TGTGCCAGCAGCTCGGGTGGGACAGAAGGCGAGACCCAGTACTTC. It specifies CASSSGGTEGETQYF.

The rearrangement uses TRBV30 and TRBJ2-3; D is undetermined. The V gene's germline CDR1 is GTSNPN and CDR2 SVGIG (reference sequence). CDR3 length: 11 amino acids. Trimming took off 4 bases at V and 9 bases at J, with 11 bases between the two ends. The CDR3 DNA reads TGTGCCTGGAAAGTCTTGGGCACGCAGTATTTT. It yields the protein CAWKVLGTQYF. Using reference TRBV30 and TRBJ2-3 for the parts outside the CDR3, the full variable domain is SQTIHQWPATLVQPVGSPLSLECTVEGTSNPNLYWYRQAAGRGLQLLFYSVGIGQISSEVPQNLSASRPQDRQFILSSKKLLLSDSGFYLCAWKVLGTQYFGPGTRLTVL.

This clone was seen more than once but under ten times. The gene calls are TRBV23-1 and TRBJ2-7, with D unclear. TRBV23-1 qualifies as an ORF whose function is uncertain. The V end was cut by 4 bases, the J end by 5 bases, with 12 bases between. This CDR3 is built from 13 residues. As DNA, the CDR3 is TGCGCCAGCAGTCCTGCAGAAGAGGACGAGCAGTACTTC. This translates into CASSPAEEDEQYF.

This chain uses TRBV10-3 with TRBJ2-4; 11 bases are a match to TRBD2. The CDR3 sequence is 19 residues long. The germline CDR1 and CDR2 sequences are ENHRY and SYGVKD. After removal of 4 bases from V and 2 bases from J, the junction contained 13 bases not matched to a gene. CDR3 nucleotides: TGTGCCATCAGTGTCGGACTAGCGGGCCAGGGGGGATCCAAAAACATTCAGTACTTC. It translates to CAISVGLAGQGGSKNIQYF.

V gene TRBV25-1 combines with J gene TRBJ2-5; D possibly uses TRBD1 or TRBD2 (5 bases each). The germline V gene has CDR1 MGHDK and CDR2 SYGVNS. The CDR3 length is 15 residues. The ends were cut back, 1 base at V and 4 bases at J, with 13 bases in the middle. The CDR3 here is CASSESRGRGETQYF. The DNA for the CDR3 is TGTGCCAGCAGTGAATCCCGGGGCAGAGGAGAGACCCAGTACTTC.

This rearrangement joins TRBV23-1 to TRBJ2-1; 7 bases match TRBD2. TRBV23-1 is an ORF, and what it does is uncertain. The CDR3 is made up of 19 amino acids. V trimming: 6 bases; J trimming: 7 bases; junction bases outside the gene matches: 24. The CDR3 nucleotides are TGCGCCAGCAGAAACACCCGGGACCGTCTAATGGCGGGAGCAAATGAGCAGTTCTTC. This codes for CASRNTRDRLMAGANEQFF.

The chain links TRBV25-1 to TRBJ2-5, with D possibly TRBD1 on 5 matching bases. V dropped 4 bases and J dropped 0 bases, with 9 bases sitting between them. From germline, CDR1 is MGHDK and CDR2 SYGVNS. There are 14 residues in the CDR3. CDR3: CASSVRQYQETQYF. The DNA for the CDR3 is TGTGCCAGCAGTGTACGACAGTACCAAGAGACCCAGTACTTC.

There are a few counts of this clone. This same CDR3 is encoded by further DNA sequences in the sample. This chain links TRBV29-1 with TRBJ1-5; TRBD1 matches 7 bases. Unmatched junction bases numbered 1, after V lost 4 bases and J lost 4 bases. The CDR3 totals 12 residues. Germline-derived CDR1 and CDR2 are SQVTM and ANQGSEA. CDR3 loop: CSVGQGNQPQHF. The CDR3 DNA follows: TGCAGCGTTGGACAGGGAAATCAGCCCCAGCATTTT.

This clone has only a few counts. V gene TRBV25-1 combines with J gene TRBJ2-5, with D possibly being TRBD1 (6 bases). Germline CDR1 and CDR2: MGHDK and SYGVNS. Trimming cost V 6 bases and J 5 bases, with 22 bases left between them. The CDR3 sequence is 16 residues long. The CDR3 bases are TGTGCCAGCAGCGAGCCGCACAGGGCTGCGCGGGAGACCCAGTACTTC. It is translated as CASSEPHRAARETQYF.

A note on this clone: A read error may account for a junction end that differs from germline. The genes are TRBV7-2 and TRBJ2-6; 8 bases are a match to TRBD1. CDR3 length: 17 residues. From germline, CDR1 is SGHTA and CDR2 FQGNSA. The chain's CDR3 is CASSLAQGATGANVLTF. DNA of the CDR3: TGTGCCAGCAGCCTAGCCCAGGGGGCGACCGGGGCCAACGTCCTGACTTTC.

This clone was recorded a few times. DNA for the CDR3: TGTGCCAGCAGCTCGACTAGCGTGAACACCGGGGAGCTGTTTTTT. This gives the protein CASSSTSVNTGELFF. The chain recombines TRBV7-8 with TRBJ2-2; 8 bases are shared with TRBD2. Germline V CDR1 and CDR2: SGHVS, FQNEAQ. The CDR3 runs 15 residues. After removal of 4 bases from V and 1 base from J, the junction contained 2 bases not matched to a gene.

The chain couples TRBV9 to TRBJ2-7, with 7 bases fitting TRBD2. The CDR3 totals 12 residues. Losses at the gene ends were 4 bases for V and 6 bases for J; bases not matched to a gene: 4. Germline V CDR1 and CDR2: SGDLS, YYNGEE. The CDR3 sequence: CASSFRGVEQYF. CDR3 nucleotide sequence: TGTGCCAGCAGCTTCCGGGGGGTCGAGCAGTACTTC.

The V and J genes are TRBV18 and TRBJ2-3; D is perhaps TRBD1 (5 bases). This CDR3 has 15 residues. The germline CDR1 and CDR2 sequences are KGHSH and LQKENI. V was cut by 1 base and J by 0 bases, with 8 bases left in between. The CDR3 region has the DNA TGTGCCAGCTCACCACGGACACTTAGCACAGATACGCAGTATTTT. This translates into CASSPRTLSTDTQYF. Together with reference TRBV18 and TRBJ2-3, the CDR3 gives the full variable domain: NAGVMQNPRHLVRRRGQEARLRCSPMKGHSHVYWYRQLPEEGLKFMVYLQKENIIDESGMPKERFSAEFPKEGPSILRIQQVVRGDSAAYFCASSPRTLSTDTQYFGPGTRLTVL.

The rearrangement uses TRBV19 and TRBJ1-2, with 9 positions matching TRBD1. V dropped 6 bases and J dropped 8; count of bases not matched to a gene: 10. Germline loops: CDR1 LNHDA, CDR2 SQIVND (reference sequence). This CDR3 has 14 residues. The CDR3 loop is CASSRGQGSEGYTF. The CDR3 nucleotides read TGTGCCAGTAGCCGGGGACAGGGATCGGAAGGCTACACCTTC.

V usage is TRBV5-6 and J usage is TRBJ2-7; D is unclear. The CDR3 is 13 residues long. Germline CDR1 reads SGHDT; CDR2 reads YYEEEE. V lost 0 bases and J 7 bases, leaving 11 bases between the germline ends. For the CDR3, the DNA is TGTGCCAGCAGCTTGGGATATAGAGGAGAGCAGTACTTC. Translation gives CASSLGYRGEQYF.

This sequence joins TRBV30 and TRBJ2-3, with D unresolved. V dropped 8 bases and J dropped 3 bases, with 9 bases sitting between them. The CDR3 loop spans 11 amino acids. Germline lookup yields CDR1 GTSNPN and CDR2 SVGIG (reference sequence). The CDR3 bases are TGTGCCGGGTACAAGACAGATACGCAGTATTTT. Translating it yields CAGYKTDTQYF.

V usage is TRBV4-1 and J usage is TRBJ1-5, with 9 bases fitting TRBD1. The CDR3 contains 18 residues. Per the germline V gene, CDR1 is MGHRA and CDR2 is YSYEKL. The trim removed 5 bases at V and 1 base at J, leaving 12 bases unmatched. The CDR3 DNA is TGCGCCAGCAGCGTCAGATATCGGACAGGGGTAAGCAATCAGCCCCAGCATTTT. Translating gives CASSVRYRTGVSNQPQHF.